The clone carrying this TCR beta chain was seen only once. What it binds is unknown. The junction shows a germline mismatch at one end, possibly a read error. The CDR3 spans 17 residues. Germline CDR1 reads DFQATT; CDR2 reads SNEGSKA (reference sequence). The entry originates in a study of blood T cells in healthy people across ages. Study findings and constraints: Long-lived and aged donors differed, with more naive CD4+ cells and higher diversity in the long-lived.

A second PCR of 7 to 11 cycles used a sample-barcoded 5' primer and a J-beta primer mix. All cDNA molecules were each tagged by a template-switch adaptor with 12 random nucleotides. From each sample, at least 2.5 million paired-end reads containing CDR3 were obtained. TCRdb reprocessed the 5' RACE reads via MiXCR and lists one record per CDR3 protein. Of roughly 900,000 distinct CDR3 sequences listed, 40% to 60% are singletons. The material sequenced was blood. The TCR sequence derives from a man between 25 and 39 years old in good health. The rearrangement uses TRBV20-1 and TRBJ2-7, with a weak D call TRBD2 (6 bases). The CDR3 DNA sequence: TGCAGTGCCGCCCCTATTCCCGGGACTCAAAACTCCTACGGGCAGTACTTC. It translates to CSAAPIPGTQNSYGQYF.